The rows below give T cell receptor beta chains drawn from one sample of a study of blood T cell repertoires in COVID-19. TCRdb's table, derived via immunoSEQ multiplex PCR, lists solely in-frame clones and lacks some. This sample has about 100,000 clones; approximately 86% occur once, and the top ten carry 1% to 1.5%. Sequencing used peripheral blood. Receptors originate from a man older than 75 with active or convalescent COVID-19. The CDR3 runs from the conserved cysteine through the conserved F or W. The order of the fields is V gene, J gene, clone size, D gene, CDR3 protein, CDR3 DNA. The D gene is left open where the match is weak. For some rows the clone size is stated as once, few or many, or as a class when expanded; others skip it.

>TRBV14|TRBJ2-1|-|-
CASSQGLGTSPYNEQFF
TGTGCCAGCAGCCAAGGCCTCGGGACTTCCCCCTACAATGAGCAGTTCTTC
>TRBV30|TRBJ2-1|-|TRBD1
CAWNPQGAGEQFF
TGTGCCTGGAACCCACAGGGGGCAGGTGAGCAGTTCTTC
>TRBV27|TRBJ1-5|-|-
CAGLRGSQPQHF
TGTGCCGGCCTCAGGGGTAGTCAGCCCCAGCATTTT
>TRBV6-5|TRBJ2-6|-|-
CASSLGGTGANVLTF
TGTGCCAGCAGTTTGGGCGGGACTGGGGCCAACGTCCTGACTTTC
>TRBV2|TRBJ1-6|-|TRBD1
CASSFLGQGGSPLHF
TGTGCCAGCAGTTTTTTGGGACAGGGTGGTTCACCCCTCCACTTT
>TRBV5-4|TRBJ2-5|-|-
CASSFGSGGGETQYF
TGTGCCAGCAGCTTTGGATCAGGGGGAGGAGAGACCCAGTACTTC
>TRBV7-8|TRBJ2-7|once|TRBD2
CASSSLAVSSYEQYF
TGTGCCAGCAGCTCACTAGCGGTAAGCTCCTACGAGCAGTACTTC
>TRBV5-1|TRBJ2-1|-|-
CASSLYSSVDEQFF
TGCGCCAGCAGCTTGTATAGTTCGGTCGATGAGCAGTTCTTC
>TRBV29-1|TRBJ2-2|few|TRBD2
CSVAQTSDGELFF
TGCAGCGTCGCTCAGACTAGCGACGGGGAGCTGTTTTTT
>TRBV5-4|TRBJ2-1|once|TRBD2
CASSSGTSGGVSSYNEQFF
TGTGCCAGCAGCTCCGGGACTAGCGGGGGGGTTAGCTCCTACAATGAGCAGTTCTTC
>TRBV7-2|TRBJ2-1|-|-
CASSLRYGGEQFF
TGTGCCAGCAGCTTAAGGTATGGCGGTGAGCAGTTCTTC
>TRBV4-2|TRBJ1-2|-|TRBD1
CASSQDPGAGGADYGYTF
TGTGCCAGCAGCCAAGATCCGGGAGCAGGGGGCGCGGACTATGGCTACACCTTC
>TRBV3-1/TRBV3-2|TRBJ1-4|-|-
CASSQDLDSATNEKLFF
TGTGCCAGCAGCCAGGATCTCGACAGCGCAACTAATGAAAAACTGTTTTTT
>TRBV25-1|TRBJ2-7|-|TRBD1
CASRGQGYYEQYF
TGTGCCAGCAGGGGACAGGGTTACTACGAGCAGTACTTC
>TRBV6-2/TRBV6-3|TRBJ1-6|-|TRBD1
CASSFGQGNSPLHF
TGTGCCAGCAGCTTTGGACAGGGGAATTCACCCCTCCACTTT
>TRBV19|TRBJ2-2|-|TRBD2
CASRNTGGRTGELFF
TGTGCCAGTAGGAATACGGGAGGTCGGACCGGGGAGCTGTTTTTT
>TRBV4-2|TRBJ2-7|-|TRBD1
CASSQAVTGAGEQYF
TGTGCCAGCAGCCAAGCCGTCACAGGGGCAGGCGAGCAGTACTTC
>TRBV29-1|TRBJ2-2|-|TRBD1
CSVFDGTANTGELFF
TGCAGCGTTTTTGACGGGACAGCGAACACCGGGGAGCTGTTTTTT
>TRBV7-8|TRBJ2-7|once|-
CASSLVAAYEQYF
TGTGCCAGCAGCTTAGTAGCGGCCTACGAGCAGTACTTC
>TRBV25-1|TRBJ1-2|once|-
CASSLDSGYGYTF
TGTGCCAGCAGCTTGGACAGTGGCTATGGCTACACCTTC
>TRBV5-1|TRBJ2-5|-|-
CASSPAATGIRETQYF
TGCGCCAGCAGCCCGGCAGCGACAGGCATCAGGGAGACCCAGTACTTC
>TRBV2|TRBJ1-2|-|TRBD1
CASSGDRDYGYTF
TGTGCCAGCAGTGGAGACAGGGACTATGGCTACACCTTC
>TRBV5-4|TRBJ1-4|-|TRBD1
CASSPDRGGEKLFF
TGTGCCAGCAGCCCGGACAGGGGAGGGGAAAAACTGTTTTTT
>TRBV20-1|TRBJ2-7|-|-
CSAPGAVEQYF
TGCAGTGCCCCTGGTGCGGTCGAGCAGTACTTC
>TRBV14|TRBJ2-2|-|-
CASSPYRSQTYRRNTGELFF
TGTGCCAGCAGCCCGTACAGGTCTCAGACCTACCGGCGGAACACCGGGGAGCTGTTTTTT
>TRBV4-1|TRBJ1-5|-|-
CASRPTGSSNQPQHF
TGCGCCAGCAGACCTACAGGGTCGAGCAATCAGCCCCAGCATTTT
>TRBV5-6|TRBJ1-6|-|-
CASSLWLNNSPLHF
TGTGCCAGCAGCTTATGGCTTAACAATTCACCCCTCCACTTT
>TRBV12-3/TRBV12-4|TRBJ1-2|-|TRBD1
CASSWTGASYTF
TGTGCCAGCAGTTGGACAGGGGCGAGCTACACCTTC
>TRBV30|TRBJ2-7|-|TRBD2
CAWSVGAGGPRYEQYF
TGTGCCTGGAGTGTCGGAGCGGGAGGGCCCAGATACGAGCAGTACTTC
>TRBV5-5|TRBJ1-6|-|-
CASSLFRPGGNSPLHF
TGTGCCAGCAGCTTGTTTCGCCCGGGGGGTAATTCACCCCTCCACTTT
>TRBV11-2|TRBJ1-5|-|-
CASSLDRQQPQHF
TGTGCCAGCAGCTTAGACCGCCAGCAGCCCCAGCATTTT
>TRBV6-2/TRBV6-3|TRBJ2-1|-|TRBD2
CASSLWTSGDNEQFF
TGTGCCAGCAGCCTATGGACTAGCGGAGACAATGAGCAGTTCTTC
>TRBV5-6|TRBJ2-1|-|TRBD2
CASSMYSGRAGNEQFF
TGTGCCAGCAGCATGTACAGCGGGAGGGCGGGGAATGAGCAGTTCTTC
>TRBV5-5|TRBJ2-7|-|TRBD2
CASSLMGGPYEQYF
TGTGCCAGCAGCTTGATGGGAGGGCCGTACGAGCAGTACTTC
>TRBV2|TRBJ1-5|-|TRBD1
CASRGQGASNQPQHF
TGTGCCAGCAGAGGACAGGGGGCGAGCAATCAGCCCCAGCATTTT
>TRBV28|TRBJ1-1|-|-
CASSLETDGTEAFF
TGTGCCAGCAGTTTAGAGACAGATGGCACTGAAGCTTTCTTT
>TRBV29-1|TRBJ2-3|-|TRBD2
CSVIAGGLGTDTQYF
TGCAGCGTTATAGCGGGAGGGCTCGGCACAGATACGCAGTATTTT